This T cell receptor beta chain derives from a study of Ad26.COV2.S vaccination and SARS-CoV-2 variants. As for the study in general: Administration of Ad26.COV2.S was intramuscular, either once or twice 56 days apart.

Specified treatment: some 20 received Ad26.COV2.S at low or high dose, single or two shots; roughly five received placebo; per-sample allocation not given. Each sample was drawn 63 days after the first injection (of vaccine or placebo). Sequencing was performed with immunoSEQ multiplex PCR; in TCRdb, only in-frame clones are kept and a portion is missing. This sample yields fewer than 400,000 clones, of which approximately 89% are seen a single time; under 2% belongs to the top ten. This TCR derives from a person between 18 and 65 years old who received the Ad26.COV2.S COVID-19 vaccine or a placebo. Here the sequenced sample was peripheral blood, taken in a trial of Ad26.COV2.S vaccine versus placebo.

In nucleotides, the CDR3 is TGTGCCAGCAGCTCCCCTCCCGACAGGTTTGGCGAGCAGTACTTC. This gives the protein CASSSPPDRFGEQYF. The chain combines TRBV7-3 with TRBJ2-7, with D maybe TRBD1 (6 bases). Between the trimmed V and J ends, which lost 4 bases and 6 bases, there was a span of 19 bases. The CDR3 length is 15 residues. CDR1 is SGHTA and CDR2 is FQGTGA in the germline V gene.